This entry describes one T cell receptor beta chain. This record comes from a study of preoperative IRX-2 immunotherapy in early breast cancer. Sequencing used immunoSEQ multiplex PCR; TCRdb keeps in-frame clones, though not all of them. The sample carries 75,000 to 100,000 clones, about nine tenths recorded once. Between the trimmed V and J ends, which lost 6 bases and 3 bases, there was a span of 6 bases. This CDR3 is 12 amino acids long. Per the germline V gene, CDR1 is MNHGY and CDR2 is SAAAGT. Documented treatment: preoperative locoregional IRX-2 cytokine immunotherapy. This rearrangement joins TRBV6-8 to TRBJ1-5; D is uncertain. The source material was tumor tissue, sampled after IRX-2 immunotherapy. The TCR sequence derives from a human donor with breast cancer. As DNA, the CDR3 is TGTGCCAGCAGGGAGAACAATCAGCCCCAGCATTTT. Translated, it gives CASRENNQPQHF.